These 5 T cell receptor beta chains came from one sample sequenced in a study of blood T cell repertoires in COVID-19. This table comes from immunoSEQ multiplex PCR, and its TCRdb copy is limited to in-frame clones, with some not included. The table records 100,000 to 150,000 clones, roughly four fifths of them present only once. Sequencing was carried out using peripheral blood. The receptors were gathered from a man aged 80 or over with COVID-19, enrolled during active disease.

This chain uses TRBV29-1 with TRBJ1-1; no clear D gene. V was trimmed by 7 bases and J by 0 bases, leaving 12 bases between them. The CDR3 length is 13 residues. Germline assignment: CDR1 SQVTM and CDR2 ANQGSEA. The CDR3 region has the DNA TGCAGCGGCATGACAAGCATGAACACTGAAGCTTTCTTT. This translates into CSGMTSMNTEAFF.

The V call is TRBV5-5, the J call TRBJ2-7, with 7 bases that match TRBD1. Trimming cost V 2 bases and J 5 bases; bases outside gene matches: 10. The CDR3 totals 15 residues. CDR1 is SGHKS and CDR2 is YYEKEE in the germline V gene (reference sequence). In DNA, the CDR3 is TGTGCCAGCAGCTTAAGAAGGGGGCGCGAAGACGAGCAGTACTTC. This encodes CASSLRRGREDEQYF.

The chain combines TRBV18 with TRBJ1-1; D might be TRBD1 (6 bases). The CDR3 consists of 15 residues. Trimming shortened V by 3 bases and J by 1 base, and 12 bases separated the two germline ends. Germline loops: CDR1 KGHSH, CDR2 LQKENI. The CDR3 spells CASSPRQEANTEAFF. The CDR3 bases are TGTGCCAGCTCACCCCGACAGGAGGCGAACACTGAAGCTTTCTTT.

The chain joins TRBV24-1 to TRBJ2-1, with 11 bases identical to TRBD2. CDR3 length: 18 amino acids. Trimming took 4 bases from V and 8 from J; bases not matched to a gene: 15. CDR1 and CDR2 (germline): KGHDR, SFDVKD. CDR3: CATSDPTSGTRLGHEQFF. CDR3 bases: TGTGCCACCAGTGACCCGACTAGCGGGACAAGGTTAGGCCATGAGCAGTTCTTC.

V gene TRBV19 combines with J gene TRBJ1-1; no clear D gene. The CDR3 spans 13 residues. Trimming shortened V by 5 bases and J by 1 base, and 8 bases separated the two germline ends. CDR1 and CDR2 (germline): LNHDA, SQIVND (reference sequence). CDR3 residues: CASSSTGNTEAFF. The CDR3 DNA reads TGTGCCAGTAGTTCGACGGGGAACACTGAAGCTTTCTTT.